Listed below are T cell receptor beta chains from one sample, sequenced in a study of chemoradiotherapy in HPV16-positive cancers. TCRdb's table, derived via immunoSEQ multiplex PCR, lists solely in-frame clones and lacks some. The table records roughly 5,200 clones, 60% to 85% of them present only once. The specimen was obtained from a patient who underwent chemoradiotherapy. The source is a human donor with HPV-associated anogenital cancer. CDR3s include the opening cysteine and the closing phenylalanine or tryptophan. D genes are given only for firm matches. Clone size appears in some rows only: once, few, many, or a class for an expanded clone.

TRBV10-3,NA,NA,TRBJ2-7,16,TGTGCCACCGCTAAAGGAGGGGCTCCAAGCTCCTACGAGCAGTACTTC,CATAKGGAPSSYEQYF
TRBV2,NA,TRBD1,TRBJ2-2,15,TGTGCCAGCAGTGAGGGGACAGGCAACACCGGGGAGCTGTTTTTT,CASSEGTGNTGELFF
TRBV27,NA,TRBD2,TRBJ2-1,13,TGTGCCAGCAGGACTAGCTCGATAAATGAGCAGTTCTTC,CASRTSSINEQFF
TRBV6-4,NA,NA,TRBJ2-1,15,TGTGCCAGCAGTGACTCGGGGGACGATCACAATGAGCAGTTCTTC,CASSDSGDDHNEQFF
TRBV5-4,NA,NA,TRBJ2-7,13,TGTGCCAGCAGCTTGATAGGGTCCCCCGAGCAGTACTTC,CASSLIGSPEQYF
TRBV7-2,NA,NA,TRBJ2-7,13,TGTGCCAGCAGCTATGGACCTCTGGGCGAGCAGTACTTC,CASSYGPLGEQYF
TRBV5-1,few,NA,TRBJ2-1,11,TGCGCCAGCAGCACCACAGCGGAGCAGTTCTTC,CASSTTAEQFF
TRBV6-1,NA,NA,TRBJ1-1,14,TGTGCCAGCAGCGAGGGGGACATGAACACTGAAGCTTTCTTT,CASSEGDMNTEAFF
TRBV9,NA,TRBD1,TRBJ2-2,15,TGTGCCAGCAGCGTAGGAGGGGGCGCCGACGGGGAGCTGTTTTTT,CASSVGGGADGELFF
TRBV21-1,NA,NA,TRBJ2-7,14,TGTGCCAGCAGCGTAGAAGACCGAACCTACGAGCAGTACTTC,CASSVEDRTYEQYF
TRBV7-9,NA,TRBD1,TRBJ2-4,16,TGTGCCAGCAGCCCAAGGGACAGTCTAGCCAAAAACATTCAGTACTTC,CASSPRDSLAKNIQYF
TRBV7-9,NA,NA,TRBJ2-7,15,TGTGCCAGCAGCTTCAAACAGGGCCTACTCTACGAGCAGTACTTC,CASSFKQGLLYEQYF
TRBV5-1,once,TRBD2,TRBJ2-1,15,TGCGCCAGCAGCTCCTGGGCTAGCGGCCCCAATGAGCAGTTCTTC,CASSSWASGPNEQFF
TRBV7-2,NA,NA,TRBJ1-1,14,TGTGCCAGCAGCCCTGGTGGGCGTCGCACTGAAGCTTTCTTT,CASSPGGRRTEAFF
TRBV11-2,NA,NA,TRBJ2-3,15,TGTGCCAGCAGCTTAGTAGGGACTGGGGCAGATACGCAGTATTTT,CASSLVGTGADTQYF
TRBV6-4,NA,TRBD2,TRBJ2-3,15,TGTGCCAGCAGTGAGTCTAGCGGGAGCACAGATACGCAGTATTTT,CASSESSGSTDTQYF
TRBV29-1,NA,NA,TRBJ1-3,14,TGCAGCGCTATGGGACGGTTCTCTGGAAACACCATATATTTT,CSAMGRFSGNTIYF
TRBV21-1,NA,NA,TRBJ1-3,14,TGTGCCGGAAACAGGGTATCACTTGGAAACACCATATATTTT,CAGNRVSLGNTIYF
TRBV11-2,NA,NA,TRBJ2-7,13,TGTGCCAGCAGCTTAGATCTGAGATACGAGCAGTACTTC,CASSLDLRYEQYF
TRBV6-1,NA,NA,TRBJ1-2,12,TGTGCCAGCAGTGCCGGGACTTTCGGCTACACCTTC,CASSAGTFGYTF
TRBV5-4,NA,NA,TRBJ2-3,13,TGTGCCAGCAGCTTGCCTGGGATAGATACGCAGTATTTT,CASSLPGIDTQYF
TRBV7-7,NA,TRBD2,TRBJ2-7,16,TGTGCCAGCAGCCCCGGGACTAGCGGGACTTCGGGGGAGCAGTACTTC,CASSPGTSGTSGEQYF
TRBV2,NA,NA,TRBJ2-5,14,TGTGCCAGCAGTGAAATAGGGGTGGGCGAGACCCAGTACTTC,CASSEIGVGETQYF
TRBV11-1,NA,NA,TRBJ2-2,14,TGTGCCAGCAGCTTGCGACAGTTCACCGGGGAGCTGTTTTTT,CASSLRQFTGELFF
TRBV28,NA,NA,TRBJ2-3,12,TGTGCCAGCACTCTTGGCACAGATACGCAGTATTTT,CASTLGTDTQYF
TRBV5-5,NA,NA,TRBJ2-6,18,TGTGCCAGCAGCTTCTCCAGGGGAGCGTTTTCTGGGGCCAACGTCCTGACTTTC,CASSFSRGAFSGANVLTF
TRBV7-3,NA,TRBD1,TRBJ1-2,16,TGTGCCAGCAGCTTAAAAGCAGGGGGCGCATACTATGGCTACACCTTC,CASSLKAGGAYYGYTF
TRBV19,NA,NA,TRBJ2-7,13,TGTGCCAGTAGTATTGGTAGGGGCTACGAGCAGTACTTC,CASSIGRGYEQYF
TRBV4-1,few,NA,TRBJ1-1,14,TGCGCCAGCAGCCAAGAATTCAGGCCCACTGAAGCTTTCTTT,CASSQEFRPTEAFF
TRBV5-1,NA,NA,TRBJ2-1,14,TGCGCCAGCAGCTTGCACAGGGAGAACAATGAGCAGTTCTTC,CASSLHRENNEQFF
TRBV7-8,NA,TRBD1,TRBJ2-2,16,TGTGCCAGCAGACAAACAGGGGGTTTGAGGACCGGGGAGCTGTTTTTT,CASRQTGGLRTGELFF
TRBV5-1,NA,TRBD1,TRBJ2-7,14,TGCGCCAGCAGCTTAGGACAGGGCTCCGACGAGCAGTACTTC,CASSLGQGSDEQYF
TRBV19,NA,NA,TRBJ1-3,13,TGTGCCAGTAGTATTGGCATTGGAAACACCATATATTTT,CASSIGIGNTIYF
TRBV7-3,few,NA,TRBJ2-5,15,TGTGCCAGCAGCCCACAGGGTGGTTACCAAGAGACCCAGTACTTC,CASSPQGGYQETQYF
TRBV7-2,NA,NA,TRBJ2-4,15,TGTGCCAGCAGCCCACCCGGTGGGACCCAAGGGATTCAGTACTTC,CASSPPGGTQGIQYF
TRBV2,few,TRBD1,TRBJ1-2,16,TGTGCCAGCAGCCCAGGGGGGACGGTAACCAACTATGGCTACACCTTC,CASSPGGTVTNYGYTF
TRBV5-1,few,NA,TRBJ2-7,13,TGCGCCAGCAGCTTAGGCAGCTCCTACGAGCAGTACTTC,CASSLGSSYEQYF
TRBV5-1,few,TRBD1,TRBJ1-2,16,TGCGCCAGCAGCTTGGCAAGGGGGCCGGCCTACTATGGCTACACCTTC,CASSLARGPAYYGYTF
TRBV28,few,NA,TRBJ1-3,18,TGTGCCAGCAGTAGGCAAACGGGACACTTTTACTCTGGAAACACCATATATTTT,CASSRQTGHFYSGNTIYF
TRBV7-9,NA,TRBD1,TRBJ2-3,16,TGTGCCAGCAGCCATAGACCCGGGACAGGCACAGATACGCAGTATTTT,CASSHRPGTGTDTQYF
TRBV10-3,NA,NA,TRBJ1-1,15,TGTGCCATCAGTGGGCAACGGGAATCGGACACTGAAGCTTTCTTT,CAISGQRESDTEAFF
TRBV19,NA,NA,TRBJ2-1,14,TGTGCCAGTAAGGACCAGGGGCCCTACAATGAGCAGTTCTTC,CASKDQGPYNEQFF
TRBV6-1,NA,TRBD1,TRBJ1-6,15,TGTGCCAGCAGTGTGGGACAGAGAAATAATTCACCCCTCCACTTT,CASSVGQRNNSPLHF
TRBV7-8,NA,NA,TRBJ2-7,15,TGTGCCAGCAGCCCCGACAGGCCCCCTCCGGAGGAGCAGTACTTC,CASSPDRPPPEEQYF